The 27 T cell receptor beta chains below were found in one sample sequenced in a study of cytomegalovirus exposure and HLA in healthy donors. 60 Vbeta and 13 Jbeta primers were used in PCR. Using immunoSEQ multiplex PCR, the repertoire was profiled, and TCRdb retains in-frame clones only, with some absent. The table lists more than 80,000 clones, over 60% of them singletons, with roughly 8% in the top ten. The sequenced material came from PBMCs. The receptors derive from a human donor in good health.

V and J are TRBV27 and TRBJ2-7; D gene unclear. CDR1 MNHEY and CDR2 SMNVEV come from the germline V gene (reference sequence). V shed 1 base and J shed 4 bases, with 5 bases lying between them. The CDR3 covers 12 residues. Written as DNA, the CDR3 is TGTGCCAGCAGTTTATACGGGTACGAGCAGTACTTC. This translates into CASSLYGYEQYF.

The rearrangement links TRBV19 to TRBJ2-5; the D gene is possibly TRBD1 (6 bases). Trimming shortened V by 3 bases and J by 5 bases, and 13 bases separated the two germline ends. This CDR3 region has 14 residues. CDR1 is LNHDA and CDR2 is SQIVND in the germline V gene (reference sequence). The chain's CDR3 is CASSMGHSGETQYF. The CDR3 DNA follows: TGTGCCAGTAGTATGGGACATTCGGGGGAGACCCAGTACTTC.

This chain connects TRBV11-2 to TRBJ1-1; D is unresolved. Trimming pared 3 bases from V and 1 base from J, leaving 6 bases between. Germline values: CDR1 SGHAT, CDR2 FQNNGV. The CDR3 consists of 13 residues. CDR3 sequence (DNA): TGTGCCAGCAGCTTGGAGAGGAACACTGAAGCTTTCTTT. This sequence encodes CASSLERNTEAFF. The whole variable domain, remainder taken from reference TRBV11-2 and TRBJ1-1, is EAGVAQSPRYKIIEKRQSVAFWCNPISGHATLYWYQQILGQGPKLLIQFQNNGVVDDSQLPKDRFSAERLKGVDSTLKIQPAKLEDSAVYLCASSLERNTEAFFGQGTRLTVV.

In DNA form, the CDR3 reads TGTGCCAGCAGTCGAATCGGACAGGGGGCGCGATCGGAGACGCAGTATTTT. Translated, it gives CASSRIGQGARSETQYF. The chain couples TRBV7-2 to TRBJ2-3, with 11 nucleotides matching TRBD1. Germline assignment: CDR1 SGHTA and CDR2 FQGNSA. This CDR3 has 17 amino acids. The trim removed 6 bases at V and 9 bases at J, leaving 17 bases unmatched.

CDR3 amino acids: CASSPTGGRNQPQHF. The CDR3 region has the DNA TGTGCCAGCTCACCGACAGGGGGTCGCAATCAGCCCCAGCATTTT. This chain connects TRBV18 to TRBJ1-5, with 9 bases identical to TRBD1. Germline V gives CDR1 KGHSH, CDR2 LQKENI. The CDR3 runs to 15 residues. The ends lost 3 bases at V and 2 bases at J; junction bases unmatched: 2. Complete variable domain (other parts from reference TRBV18 and TRBJ1-5): NAGVMQNPRHLVRRRGQEARLRCSPMKGHSHVYWYRQLPEEGLKFMVYLQKENIIDESGMPKERFSAEFPKEGPSILRIQQVVRGDSAAYFCASSPTGGRNQPQHFGDGTRLSIL.

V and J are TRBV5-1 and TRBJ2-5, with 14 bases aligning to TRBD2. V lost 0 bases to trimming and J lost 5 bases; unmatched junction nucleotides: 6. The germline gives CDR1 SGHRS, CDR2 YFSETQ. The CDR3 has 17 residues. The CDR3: CASSLGLAGGIGETQYF. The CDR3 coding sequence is TGCGCCAGCAGCTTGGGACTAGCGGGGGGGATTGGTGAGACCCAGTACTTC.

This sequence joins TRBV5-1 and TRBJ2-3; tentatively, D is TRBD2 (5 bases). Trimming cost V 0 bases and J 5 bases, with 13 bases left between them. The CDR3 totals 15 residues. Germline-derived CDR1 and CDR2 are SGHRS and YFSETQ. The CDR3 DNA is TGCGCCAGCAGCTTGGGGGCCACTCGGGGAGATACGCAGTATTTT. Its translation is CASSLGATRGDTQYF.

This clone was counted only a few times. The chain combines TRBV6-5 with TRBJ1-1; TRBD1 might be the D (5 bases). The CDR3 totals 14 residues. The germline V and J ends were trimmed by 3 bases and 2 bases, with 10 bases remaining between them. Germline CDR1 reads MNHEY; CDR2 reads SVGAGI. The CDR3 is CASSYRTGNTEAFF. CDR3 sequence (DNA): TGTGCCAGCAGTTATCGAACAGGAAACACTGAAGCTTTCTTT.

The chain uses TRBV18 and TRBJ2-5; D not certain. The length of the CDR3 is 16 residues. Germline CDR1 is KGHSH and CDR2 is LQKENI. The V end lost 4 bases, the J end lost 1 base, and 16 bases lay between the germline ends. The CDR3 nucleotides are TGTGCCAGCTCACTCAGAGGCATGACCTTCCAAGAGACCCAGTACTTC. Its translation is CASSLRGMTFQETQYF.

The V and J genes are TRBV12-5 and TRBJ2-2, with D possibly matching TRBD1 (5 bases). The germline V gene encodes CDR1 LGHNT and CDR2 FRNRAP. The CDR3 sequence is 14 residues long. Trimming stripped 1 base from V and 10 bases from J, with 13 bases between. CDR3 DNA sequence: TGTGCTAGTGGTTTGGGGCAGGGATTCGCGGAGCTGTTTTTT. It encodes CASGLGQGFAELFF.

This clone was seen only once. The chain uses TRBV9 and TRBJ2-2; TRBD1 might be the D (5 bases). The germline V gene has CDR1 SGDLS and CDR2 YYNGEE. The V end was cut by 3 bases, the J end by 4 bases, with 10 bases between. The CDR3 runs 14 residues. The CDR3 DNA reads TGTGCCAGCAGCGCCTCAGGGCGCACCGGGGAGCTGTTTTTT. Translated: CASSASGRTGELFF.

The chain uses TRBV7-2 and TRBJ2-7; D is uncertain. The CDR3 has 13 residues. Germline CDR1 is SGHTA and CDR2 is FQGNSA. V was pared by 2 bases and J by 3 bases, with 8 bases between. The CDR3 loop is CASSLSGGYEQYF. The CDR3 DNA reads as TGTGCCAGCAGCTTATCGGGTGGCTACGAGCAGTACTTC.

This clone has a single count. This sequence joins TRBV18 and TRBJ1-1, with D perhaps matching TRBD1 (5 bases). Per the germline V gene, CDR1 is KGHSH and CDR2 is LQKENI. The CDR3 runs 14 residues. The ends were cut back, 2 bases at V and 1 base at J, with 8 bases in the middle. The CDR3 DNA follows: TGTGCCAGCTCACCAACAGACAGGAACACTGAAGCTTTCTTT. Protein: CASSPTDRNTEAFF. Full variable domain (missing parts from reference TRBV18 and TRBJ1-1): NAGVMQNPRHLVRRRGQEARLRCSPMKGHSHVYWYRQLPEEGLKFMVYLQKENIIDESGMPKERFSAEFPKEGPSILRIQQVVRGDSAAYFCASSPTDRNTEAFFGQGTRLTVV.

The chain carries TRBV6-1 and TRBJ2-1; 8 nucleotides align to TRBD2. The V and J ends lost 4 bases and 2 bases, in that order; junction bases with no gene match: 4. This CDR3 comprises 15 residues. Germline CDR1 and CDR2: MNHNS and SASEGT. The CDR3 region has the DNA TGTGCCAGCAGTGTAGAACTAGCGGCCTACAATGAGCAGTTCTTC. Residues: CASSVELAAYNEQFF.

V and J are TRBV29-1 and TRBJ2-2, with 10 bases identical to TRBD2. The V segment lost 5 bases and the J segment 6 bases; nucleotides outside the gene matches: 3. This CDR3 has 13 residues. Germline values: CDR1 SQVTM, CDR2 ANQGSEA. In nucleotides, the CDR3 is TGCAGCGTTTCGCTAGCGGGAGCCGGGGAGCTGTTTTTT. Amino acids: CSVSLAGAGELFF.

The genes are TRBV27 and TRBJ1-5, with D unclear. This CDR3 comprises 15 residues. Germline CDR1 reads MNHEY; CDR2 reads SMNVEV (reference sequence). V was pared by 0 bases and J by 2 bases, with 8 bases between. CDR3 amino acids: CASSLSVAGNQPQHF. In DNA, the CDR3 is TGTGCCAGCAGTTTATCGGTGGCTGGCAATCAGCCCCAGCATTTT.

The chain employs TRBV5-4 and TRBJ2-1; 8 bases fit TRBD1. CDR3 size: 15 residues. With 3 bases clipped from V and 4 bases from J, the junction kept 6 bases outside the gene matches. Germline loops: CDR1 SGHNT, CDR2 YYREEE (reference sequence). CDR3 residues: CASSSGQVTYNEQFF. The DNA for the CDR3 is TGTGCCAGCAGCTCGGGACAGGTCACATACAATGAGCAGTTCTTC.

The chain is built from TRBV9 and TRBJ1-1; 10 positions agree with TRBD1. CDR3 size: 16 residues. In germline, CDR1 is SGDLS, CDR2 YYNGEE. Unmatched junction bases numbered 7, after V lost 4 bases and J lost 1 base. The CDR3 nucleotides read TGTGCCAGCAGCCTGGGACAGGGGAGTCGGAACACTGAAGCTTTCTTT. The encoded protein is CASSLGQGSRNTEAFF.

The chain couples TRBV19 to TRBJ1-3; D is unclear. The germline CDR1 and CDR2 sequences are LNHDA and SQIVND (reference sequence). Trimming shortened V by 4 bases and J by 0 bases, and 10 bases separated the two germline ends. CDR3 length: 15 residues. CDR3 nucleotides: TGTGCCAGTAGTACCGGACTAAGCTCTGGAAACACCATATATTTT. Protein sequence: CASSTGLSSGNTIYF.

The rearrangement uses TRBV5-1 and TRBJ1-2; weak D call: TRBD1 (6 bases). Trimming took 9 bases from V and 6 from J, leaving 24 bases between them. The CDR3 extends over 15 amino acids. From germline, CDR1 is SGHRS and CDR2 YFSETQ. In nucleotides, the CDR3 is TGCGCCACCTCCATAGAAGGGGGTTCCGTTAATGGCTACACCTTC. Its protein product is CATSIEGGSVNGYTF.

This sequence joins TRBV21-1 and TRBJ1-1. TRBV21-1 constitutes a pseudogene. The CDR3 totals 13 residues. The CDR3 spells CASSKDWRPEAFF. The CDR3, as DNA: TGTGCCAGCAGCAAAGATTGGAGACCCGAAGCTTTCTTT.

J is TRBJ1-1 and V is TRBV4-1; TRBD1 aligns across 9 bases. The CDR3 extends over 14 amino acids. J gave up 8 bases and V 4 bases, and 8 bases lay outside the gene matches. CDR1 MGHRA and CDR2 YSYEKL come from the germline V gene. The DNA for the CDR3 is TGCGCCAGCAGCCGATCGGGACAGGGTGTAGAAGCTTTCTTT. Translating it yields CASSRSGQGVEAFF.

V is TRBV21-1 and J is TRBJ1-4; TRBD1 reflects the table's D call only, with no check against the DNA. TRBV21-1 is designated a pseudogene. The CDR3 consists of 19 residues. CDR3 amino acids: CASSFPAWTGVCFNEKLFF. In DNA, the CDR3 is TGTGCCAGCAGCTTCCCTGCGTGGACAGGGGTTTGTTTTAATGAAAAACTGTTTTTT.

CDR3 sequence: CASSEAGVWETQYF. The CDR3 coding sequence is TGTGCCAGCAGTGAAGCCGGGGTTTGGGAGACCCAGTACTTC. This rearrangement joins TRBV6-1 to TRBJ2-5; weak D call: TRBD2 (5 bases). The CDR3 has 14 residues. Germline V CDR1 and CDR2: MNHNS, SASEGT. Between the trimmed V and J ends, which lost 0 bases and 5 bases, there was a span of 10 bases.

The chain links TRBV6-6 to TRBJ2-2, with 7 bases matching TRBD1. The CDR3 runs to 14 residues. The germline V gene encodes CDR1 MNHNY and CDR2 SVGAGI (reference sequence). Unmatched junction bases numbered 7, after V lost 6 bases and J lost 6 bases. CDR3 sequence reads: CASRAGGSAGELFF. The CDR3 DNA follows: TGTGCCAGCAGGGCAGGGGGTAGTGCCGGGGAGCTGTTTTTT.

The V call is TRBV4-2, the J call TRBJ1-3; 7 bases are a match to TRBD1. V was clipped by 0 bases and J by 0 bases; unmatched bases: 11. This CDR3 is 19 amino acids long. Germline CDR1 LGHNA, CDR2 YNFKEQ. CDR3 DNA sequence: TGTGCCAGCAGCCAAGAGGGTCAGGGGGATCTCAACTCTGGAAACACCATATATTTT. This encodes CASSQEGQGDLNSGNTIYF.

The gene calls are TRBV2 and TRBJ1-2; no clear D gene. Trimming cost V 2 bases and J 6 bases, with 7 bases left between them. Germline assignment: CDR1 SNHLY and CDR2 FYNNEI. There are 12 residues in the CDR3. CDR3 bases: TGTGCCAGCAGTGAATATCAGGATGGCTACACCTTC. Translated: CASSEYQDGYTF.